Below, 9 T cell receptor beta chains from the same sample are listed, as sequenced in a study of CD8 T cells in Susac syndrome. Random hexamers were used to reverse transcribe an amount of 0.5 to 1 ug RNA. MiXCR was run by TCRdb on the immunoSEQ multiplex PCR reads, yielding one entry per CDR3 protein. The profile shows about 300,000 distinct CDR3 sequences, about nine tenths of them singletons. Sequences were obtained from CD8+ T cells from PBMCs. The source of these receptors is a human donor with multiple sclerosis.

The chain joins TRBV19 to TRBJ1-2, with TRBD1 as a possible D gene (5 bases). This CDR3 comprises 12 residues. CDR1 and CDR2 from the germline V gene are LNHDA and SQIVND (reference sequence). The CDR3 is CGAGGVNYGYTF. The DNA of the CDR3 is TGTGGCGCGGGGGGGGTCAACTATGGCTACACCTTC.

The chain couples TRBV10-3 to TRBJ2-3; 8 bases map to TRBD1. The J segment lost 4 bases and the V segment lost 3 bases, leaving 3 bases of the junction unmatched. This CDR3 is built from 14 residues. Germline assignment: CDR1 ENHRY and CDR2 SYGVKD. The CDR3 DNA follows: TGTGCCATCAGTGACAGGGGGCTCGCAGATACGCAGTATTTT. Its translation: CAISDRGLADTQYF.

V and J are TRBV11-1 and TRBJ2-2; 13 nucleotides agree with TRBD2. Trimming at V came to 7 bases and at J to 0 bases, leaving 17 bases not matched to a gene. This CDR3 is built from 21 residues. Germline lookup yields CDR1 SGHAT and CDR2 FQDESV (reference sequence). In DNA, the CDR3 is TGTGCCAGCATACCATCTTTGACTAGCGGGGGGACGAATGCGAACACCGGGGAGCTGTTTTTT. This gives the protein CASIPSLTSGGTNANTGELFF.

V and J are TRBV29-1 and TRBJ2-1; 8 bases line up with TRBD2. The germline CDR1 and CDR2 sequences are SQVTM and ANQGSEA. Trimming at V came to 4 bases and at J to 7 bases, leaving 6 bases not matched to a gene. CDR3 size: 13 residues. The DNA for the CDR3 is TGCAGCGTTGGTAGCGGGATTAGAAATGAGCAGTTCTTC. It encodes CSVGSGIRNEQFF.

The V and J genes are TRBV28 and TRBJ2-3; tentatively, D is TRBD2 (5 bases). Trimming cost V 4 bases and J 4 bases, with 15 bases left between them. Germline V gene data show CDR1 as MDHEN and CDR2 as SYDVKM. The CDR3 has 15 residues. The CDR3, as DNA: TGTGCCAGCAGTTCCTCCTTTGCTAGCCCAGATACGCAGTATTTT. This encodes CASSSSFASPDTQYF.

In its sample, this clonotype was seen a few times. CDR3 region: CASSTQMGVYGYTF. In DNA, the CDR3 is TGTGCCAGCAGCACCCAGATGGGGGTCTATGGCTACACCTTC. The chain carries TRBV6-2 or TRBV6-3 and TRBJ1-2; possibly TRBD1 for D (5 bases). V shed 6 bases and J shed 4 bases, with 15 bases lying between them. Germline V gene lookup returns CDR1 MNHEY and CDR2 SVGEGT. The CDR3 spans 14 residues.

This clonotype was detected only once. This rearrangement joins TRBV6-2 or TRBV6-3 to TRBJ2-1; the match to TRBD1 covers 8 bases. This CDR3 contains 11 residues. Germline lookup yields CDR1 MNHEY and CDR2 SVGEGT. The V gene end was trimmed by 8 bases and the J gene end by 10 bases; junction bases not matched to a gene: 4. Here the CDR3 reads CASQGAREQFF. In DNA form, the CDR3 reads TGTGCCAGCCAGGGGGCTCGGGAGCAGTTCTTC.

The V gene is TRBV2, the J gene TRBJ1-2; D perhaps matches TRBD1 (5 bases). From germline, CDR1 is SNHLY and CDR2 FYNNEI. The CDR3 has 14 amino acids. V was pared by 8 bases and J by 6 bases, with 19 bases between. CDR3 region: CASLGGAIVHGYTF. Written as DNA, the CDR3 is TGTGCCAGCCTCGGAGGGGCAATCGTTCATGGCTACACCTTC.

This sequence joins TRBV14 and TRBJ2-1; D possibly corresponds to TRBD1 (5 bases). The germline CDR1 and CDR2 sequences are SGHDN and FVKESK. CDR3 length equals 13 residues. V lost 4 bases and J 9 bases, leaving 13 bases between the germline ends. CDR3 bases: TGTGCCAGCAGCCCGGAATTAAGGGGTGAGCAGTTCTTC. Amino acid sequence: CASSPELRGEQFF.